This entry lists 22 T cell receptor beta chains sequenced from one sample in a study of CD8 T cells in Susac syndrome (dated by TCRdb to the late 2010s). Library preparation was by the immunoSEQ multiplex PCR assay. RNA was extracted using the RNeasy kit, and roughly 0.45 to 1 microgram was reverse transcribed with random hexamers. The public reads were reanalyzed by TCRdb: fastp trimming at Q25, MiXCR alignment, in-frame beta chains only. Rows with a matching CDR3 protein are joined into one entry that keeps the most common DNA and genes. The sample includes some 200,000 distinct CDR3 sequences, with 92% observed a single time. The top ten clones comprise around 0.15% of the sample. Sequenced sample: CD8+ T cells from PBMCs. Receptors were obtained from a human donor with multiple sclerosis.

This clonotype was picked up one time. The chain uses TRBV9 and TRBJ2-3; D possibly corresponds to TRBD2 (6 bases). CDR3 length: 15 residues. Germline CDR1 reads SGDLS; CDR2 reads YYNGEE. The V and J ends lost 2 bases and 2 bases respectively, with 12 bases between them. CDR3 protein: CASSVPSALTDTQYF. The CDR3 nucleotides are TGTGCCAGCAGCGTCCCTAGCGCTCTCACAGATACGCAGTATTTT. Variable domain in full (rest from reference TRBV9 and TRBJ2-3): DSGVTQTPKHLITATGQRVTLRCSPRSGDLSVYWYQQSLDQGLQFLIQYYNGEERAKGNILERFSAQQFPDLHSELNLSSLELGDSALYFCASSVPSALTDTQYFGPGTRLTVL.

There are a few counts of this clonotype. The chain carries TRBV29-1 and TRBJ2-7; D unclear. CDR3 size: 11 residues. Trimming removed 1 base at V and 3 bases at J, with 4 bases between. Germline V CDR1 and CDR2: SQVTM, ANQGSEA. The CDR3 coding sequence is TGCAGCGTTGAAGGCCTCTACGAGCAGTACTTC. It translates to CSVEGLYEQYF.

The chain carries TRBV7-2 and TRBJ1-1; no clear D. The CDR3 has 14 residues. Per the germline V gene, CDR1 is SGHTA and CDR2 is FQGNSA. The ends were cut back, 0 bases at V and 5 bases at J, with 10 bases in the middle. CDR3 DNA sequence: TGTGCCAGCAGCTTAGCCTGGGTTTATACTGAAGCTTTCTTT. It yields the protein CASSLAWVYTEAFF.

CDR3 sequence reads: CASSLMGTGELFF. The CDR3 coding sequence is TGTGCCAGCAGTTTGATGGGCACCGGGGAGCTGTTTTTT. The V gene is TRBV12-3 or TRBV12-4, the J gene TRBJ2-2; D gene uncertain. This CDR3 has 13 residues. V lost 3 bases, J lost 4 bases, and 6 bases lay in between.

This chain joins TRBV7-9 and TRBJ1-1; TRBD1 matches at 8 bases. The V gene end was trimmed by 8 bases and the J gene end by 3 bases; junction bases not matched to a gene: 11. Germline CDR1 is SEHNR and CDR2 is FQNEAQ (reference sequence). This CDR3 is 15 amino acids long. CDR3 DNA sequence: TGTGCCAGCCGCCTCGCAACAGGGGGTTACACTGAAGCTTTCTTT. It specifies CASRLATGGYTEAFF.

This CDR3 is CASSLDSQGAFTEAFF. The CDR3, as DNA: TGCGCCAGCAGCTTGGATTCCCAGGGGGCGTTCACTGAAGCTTTCTTT. This chain uses TRBV5-1 with TRBJ1-1; 8 bases agree with TRBD1. The CDR3 covers 16 residues. The ends lost 0 bases at V and 4 bases at J; junction bases unmatched: 8. The germline V gene has CDR1 SGHRS and CDR2 YFSETQ.

The chain employs TRBV2 and TRBJ2-7, with no clear D. CDR1 is SNHLY and CDR2 is FYNNEI in the germline V gene. The V end was cut by 4 bases, the J end by 4 bases, with 14 bases between. The CDR3 runs 14 residues. CDR3 residues: CASSVDGLGYEQYF. For the CDR3, the DNA is TGTGCCAGCAGTGTTGACGGGCTTGGGTACGAGCAGTACTTC. The whole variable domain, remainder taken from reference TRBV2 and TRBJ2-7, is EPEVTQTPSHQVTQMGQEVILRCVPISNHLYFYWYRQILGQKVEFLVSFYNNEISEKSEIFDDQFSVERPDGSNFTLKIRSTKLEDSAMYFCASSVDGLGYEQYFGPGTRLTVT.

The chain is built from TRBV9 and TRBJ2-7; D not resolved. V lost 3 bases and J 0 bases, leaving 10 bases between the germline ends. The V gene's germline CDR1 is SGDLS and CDR2 YYNGEE. The CDR3 sequence is 14 residues long. The CDR3 protein is CASSAYSASYEQYF. DNA of the CDR3: TGTGCCAGCAGCGCCTATTCCGCCTCCTACGAGCAGTACTTC.

This clonotype was seen only once. This rearrangement joins TRBV9 to TRBJ2-5; possible D gene TRBD1, 6 bases. The V and J ends lost 6 bases and 2 bases respectively, with 17 bases between them. CDR1 and CDR2 (germline): SGDLS, YYNGEE. CDR3 length equals 15 residues. The CDR3 DNA is TGTGCCAGCACCCACAAGGGGGACCCTCAAGAGACCCAGTACTTC. It encodes CASTHKGDPQETQYF. Complete variable domain (other parts from reference TRBV9 and TRBJ2-5): DSGVTQTPKHLITATGQRVTLRCSPRSGDLSVYWYQQSLDQGLQFLIQYYNGEERAKGNILERFSAQQFPDLHSELNLSSLELGDSALYFCASTHKGDPQETQYFGPGTRLLVL.

The gene calls are TRBV6-5 and TRBJ1-1; the D gene is possibly TRBD1 (5 bases). V shed 5 bases and J shed 3 bases, with 10 bases lying between them. This CDR3 has 13 residues. The germline gives CDR1 MNHEY, CDR2 SVGAGI. CDR3 sequence reads: CASSRGTYTEAFF. In nucleotides, the CDR3 is TGTGCCAGCAGTCGTGGGACCTACACTGAAGCTTTCTTT.

CDR3 amino acids: CSICRDSLYEQYF. For the CDR3, the DNA is TGCAGCATCTGTAGGGACTCTCTCTACGAGCAGTACTTC. The genes are TRBV29-1 and TRBJ2-7, with D perhaps TRBD2 (6 bases). CDR3 length equals 13 residues. CDR1 is SQVTM, CDR2 ANQGSEA, per germline. The V end was cut by 8 bases, the J end by 3 bases, with 17 bases between.

The rearrangement links TRBV11-2 to TRBJ1-1, with a possible D match to TRBD1 (5 bases). CDR3 length equals 15 residues. V was clipped by 5 bases and J by 1 base, with 14 bases between them. CDR1 SGHAT and CDR2 FQNNGV come from the germline V gene. This CDR3 is CASSHSGGENTEAFF. CDR3 DNA: TGTGCCAGCAGCCACAGCGGGGGGGAGAACACTGAAGCTTTCTTT.

The rearrangement links TRBV4-2 to TRBJ2-1, with 12 positions matching TRBD2. This CDR3 contains 17 residues. Germline V gives CDR1 LGHNA, CDR2 YNFKEQ. Trimming cost V 1 base and J 8 bases; bases outside gene matches: 9. The CDR3 spells CASSQGPPGLAGYEQFF. The CDR3 DNA is TGTGCCAGCAGCCAAGGCCCCCCGGGACTAGCGGGTTATGAGCAGTTCTTC.

This chain uses TRBV7-9 with TRBJ1-1; D gene unclear. CDR1 is SEHNR and CDR2 is FQNEAQ in the germline V gene (reference sequence). V lost 1 base, J lost 3 bases, and 3 bases lay in between. The CDR3 sequence is 12 residues long. This chain's CDR3 is CASSLEHTEAFF. CDR3 coding DNA: TGTGCCAGCAGCTTAGAGCACACTGAAGCTTTCTTT.

The genes are TRBV6-1 and TRBJ1-5; D not resolved. The CDR3 loop spans 14 amino acids. Trimming took 1 base from V and 8 from J, leaving 12 bases between them. CDR1 MNHNS and CDR2 SASEGT come from the germline V gene. In DNA form, the CDR3 reads TGTGCCAGCAGTGAAGGTACGGGCCTGGAGCCCCAGCATTTT. Its translation is CASSEGTGLEPQHF.

The chain employs TRBV5-1 and TRBJ1-1, with 8 bases identical to TRBD1. The CDR3 runs to 12 residues. J lost 7 bases, V lost 2 bases, and 1 base had no gene match. From germline, CDR1 is SGHRS and CDR2 YFSETQ. Here the CDR3 reads CASSLQGDEAFF. The CDR3, as DNA: TGCGCCAGCAGCTTACAGGGGGATGAAGCTTTCTTT.

The V gene is TRBV10-3, the J gene TRBJ1-2, with 9 bases that match TRBD1. Germline assignment: CDR1 ENHRY and CDR2 SYGVKD. This CDR3 has 15 residues. V lost 0 bases, J lost 6 bases, and 5 bases stayed unmatched. Here the CDR3 DNA reads TGTGCCATCAGTGAGTCGGGGACAGGGATCGATGGCTACACCTTC. It codes for CAISESGTGIDGYTF.

The rearrangement uses TRBV7-9 and TRBJ1-1, with TRBD1 matching over 8 bases. Germline V lookup: CDR1 SEHNR, CDR2 FQNEAQ (reference sequence). This CDR3 spans 16 amino acids. V trimming: 5 bases; J trimming: 4 bases; junction bases outside the gene matches: 12. Here the CDR3 DNA reads TGTGCCAGCAGCCCGGAACACAGGGGGTCAGGCACTGAAGCTTTCTTT. It codes for CASSPEHRGSGTEAFF.

The rearrangement links TRBV3-1 to TRBJ1-2, with D possibly TRBD1 on 6 matching bases. Looked up from germline, CDR1 is LGHDT and CDR2 is YNNKEL (reference sequence). V gave up 2 bases and J gave up 8 bases, with 12 bases separating them. CDR3 length: 13 amino acids. The CDR3 DNA sequence: TGTGCCAGCAGCCAAACAGGGATCGGAGGCTACACCTTC. Translating gives CASSQTGIGGYTF.

V gene TRBV29-1 combines with J gene TRBJ2-1, with 8 positions matching TRBD2. This CDR3 region has 15 residues. The V gene's germline CDR1 is SQVTM and CDR2 ANQGSEA. The V segment lost 5 bases and the J segment 5 bases; nucleotides outside the gene matches: 11. The CDR3 region is CSVPVGAGDHNEQFF. In DNA, the CDR3 is TGCAGCGTTCCTGTTGGAGCGGGGGACCACAATGAGCAGTTCTTC.

This sequence joins TRBV25-1 and TRBJ1-2; D call uncertain. CDR1 and CDR2 from the germline V gene are MGHDK and SYGVNS. The CDR3 runs 14 residues. Between the trimmed V and J ends, which lost 5 bases and 2 bases, there was a span of 12 bases. The chain's CDR3 is CASSRETGNYGYTF. CDR3 sequence (DNA): TGTGCCAGCAGTCGTGAAACGGGGAACTATGGCTACACCTTC.

This clonotype has a handful of counts. The chain employs TRBV20-1 and TRBJ2-2; D remains unclear. This CDR3 spans 10 amino acids. Germline V gene data show CDR1 as DFQATT and CDR2 as SNEGSKA (reference sequence). V dropped 5 bases and J dropped 7 bases, with 5 bases sitting between them. This chain's CDR3 is CSAAHGELFF. The CDR3 nucleotides read TGCAGTGCTGCCCACGGGGAGCTGTTTTTT.